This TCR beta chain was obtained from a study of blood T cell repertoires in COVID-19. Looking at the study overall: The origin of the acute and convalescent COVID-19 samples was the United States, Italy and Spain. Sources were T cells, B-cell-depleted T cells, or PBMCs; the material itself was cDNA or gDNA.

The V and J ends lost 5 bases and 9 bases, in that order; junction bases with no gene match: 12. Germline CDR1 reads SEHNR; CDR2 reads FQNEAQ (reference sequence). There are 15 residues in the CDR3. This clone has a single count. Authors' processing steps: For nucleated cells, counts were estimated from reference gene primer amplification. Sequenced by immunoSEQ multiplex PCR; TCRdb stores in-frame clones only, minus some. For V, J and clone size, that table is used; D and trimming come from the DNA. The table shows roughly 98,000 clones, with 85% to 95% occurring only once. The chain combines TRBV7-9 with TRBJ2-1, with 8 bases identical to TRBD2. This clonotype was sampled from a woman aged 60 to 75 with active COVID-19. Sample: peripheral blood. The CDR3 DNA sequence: TGTGCCAGCAGCCCCCGGCGGGAGGCCCTGGGTGAGCAGTTCTTC. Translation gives CASSPRREALGEQFF.